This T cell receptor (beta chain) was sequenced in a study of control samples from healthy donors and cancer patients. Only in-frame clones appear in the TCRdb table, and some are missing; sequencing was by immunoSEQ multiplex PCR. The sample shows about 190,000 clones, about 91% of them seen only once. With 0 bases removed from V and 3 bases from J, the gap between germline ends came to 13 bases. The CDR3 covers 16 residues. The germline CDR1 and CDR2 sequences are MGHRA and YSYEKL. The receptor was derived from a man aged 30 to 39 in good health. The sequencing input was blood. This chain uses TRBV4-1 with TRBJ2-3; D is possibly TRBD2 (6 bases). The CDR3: CASSQDLTRSTDTQYF. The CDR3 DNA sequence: TGCGCCAGCAGCCAAGATCTGACTAGGAGTACAGATACGCAGTATTTT.